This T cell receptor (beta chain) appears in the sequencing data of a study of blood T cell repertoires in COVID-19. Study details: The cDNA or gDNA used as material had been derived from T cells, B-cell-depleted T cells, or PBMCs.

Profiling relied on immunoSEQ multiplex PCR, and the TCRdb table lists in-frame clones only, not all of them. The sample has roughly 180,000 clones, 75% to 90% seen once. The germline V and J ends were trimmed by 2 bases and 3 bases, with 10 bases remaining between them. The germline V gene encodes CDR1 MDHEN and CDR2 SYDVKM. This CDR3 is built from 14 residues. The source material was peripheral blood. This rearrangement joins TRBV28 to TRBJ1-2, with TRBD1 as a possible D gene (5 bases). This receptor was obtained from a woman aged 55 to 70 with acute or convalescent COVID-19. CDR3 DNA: TGTGCCAGCAGTTTAGGGGCGGCACACTATGGCTACACCTTC. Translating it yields CASSLGAAHYGYTF.